The clone carrying this T cell receptor beta chain was found a few times. Its matching antigen is unknown. The V end was cut by 0 bases, the J end by 8 bases, with 13 bases between. This CDR3 spans 14 amino acids. CDR1 is SNHLY and CDR2 is FYNNEI in the germline V gene. The data originate from a study of early T cells in non-severe SARS-CoV-2 infection. Overall study: Sequencing used unsorted whole-blood bulk RNA, so chains lack pairing. Study outcomes and limitations: Missing private and CD4 specificities, VDJdb matching favored anti-spike CD8 responses.

Individual cDNA molecules carried attached unique molecular identifiers. TCRdb itself ran the 5' RACE reads through MiXCR, one entry per CDR3 protein. This sample has 100,000 to 150,000 distinct CDR3 sequences, with just under 15% found just once. The J gene is TRBJ1-2, the V gene TRBV2; D remains unclear. Sequenced sample: whole blood. The receptor comes from an adult who was a healthcare worker with PCR-confirmed SARS-CoV-2 infection or an uninfected control (not recorded which). Here the CDR3 reads CASSEARQAGGYTF. Written as DNA, the CDR3 is TGTGCCAGCAGTGAAGCAAGGCAGGCGGGGGGCTACACCTTC.